Listed here are 11 T cell receptor beta chains from one sample, sequenced in a study of T cell repertoires in cytomegalovirus infection. TCRdb fed the reads into MiXCR, producing one record per CDR3 protein. The profile shows approximately 500,000 distinct CDR3 sequences, roughly 12% of them singletons. Material for sequencing was PBMCs. Receptors originate from a human donor in good health (CMV status not recorded). Some clones in this sample may be carry-over from other donors' samples.

The table lists this clonotype with many counts. The gene calls are TRBV4-2 and TRBJ2-1; D possibly corresponds to TRBD2 (5 bases). Germline V CDR1 and CDR2: LGHNA, YNFKEQ. There are 15 residues in the CDR3. Trimming shortened V by 4 bases and J by 0 bases, and 10 bases separated the two germline ends. CDR3 in amino acids: CASSPSPLSYNEQFF. CDR3 bases: TGTGCCAGCAGCCCTAGCCCCCTCTCCTACAATGAGCAGTTCTTC.

This clonotype was seen only a few times. The J gene is TRBJ2-5, the V gene TRBV28, with D maybe TRBD1 (5 bases). This CDR3 spans 14 amino acids. V was pared by 8 bases and J by 1 base, with 14 bases between. Germline V gives CDR1 MDHEN, CDR2 SYDVKM. The CDR3 nucleotides are TGTGCCAGCCTCCGACCAGGGATCCAAGAGACCCAGTACTTC. Its translation: CASLRPGIQETQYF.

Many counts were recorded for this clonotype. The chain joins TRBV5-4 to TRBJ1-2; 10 nucleotides line up with TRBD1. Germline V gives CDR1 SGHNT, CDR2 YYREEE (reference sequence). The CDR3 spans 16 residues. Trimming removed 4 bases from V and 0 bases from J; junction bases left unmatched: 6. DNA of the CDR3: TGTGCCAGCAGCCCAACCGGGACAGGGGCTAACTATGGCTACACCTTC. Translated, it gives CASSPTGTGANYGYTF.

This clonotype was detected only a few times. The V gene is TRBV3-1, the J gene TRBJ2-1; TRBD1 aligns across 8 bases. The germline gives CDR1 LGHDT, CDR2 YNNKEL (reference sequence). This CDR3 has 12 amino acids. V lost 4 bases and J lost 12; bases outside the gene matches: 5. CDR3 coding DNA: TGTGCCAGCAGCCCGGACAGGGATTGGCAGTTCTTC. Its protein is CASSPDRDWQFF.

This clonotype was observed a few times. This chain connects TRBV30 to TRBJ2-3, with TRBD2 matching 15 bases. CDR3 length equals 16 residues. The V and J ends lost 5 bases and 4 bases, in that order; junction bases with no gene match: 7. From germline, CDR1 is GTSNPN and CDR2 SVGIG (reference sequence). The CDR3 bases are TGTGCCTGGTCCGGACTAGCGGGAGGGAGTTCAGATACGCAGTATTTT. Translated: CAWSGLAGGSSDTQYF.

Many counts were recorded for this clonotype. This chain joins TRBV7-9 and TRBJ2-7; 13 bases are shared with TRBD2. The germline gives CDR1 SEHNR, CDR2 FQNEAQ (reference sequence). This CDR3 is 17 amino acids long. The ends lost 6 bases at V and 0 bases at J; junction bases unmatched: 8. CDR3 region: CASSQGLAGESSYEQYF. For the CDR3, the DNA is TGTGCCAGCAGTCAAGGACTAGCGGGAGAGAGCTCCTACGAGCAGTACTTC.

This clonotype was observed at least ten times. This chain joins TRBV6-6 and TRBJ1-5; possible D gene TRBD1, 6 bases. The CDR3 consists of 17 residues. V lost 7 bases, J lost 2 bases, and 21 bases lay in between. CDR1 is MNHNY and CDR2 is SVGAGI in the germline V gene (reference sequence). The CDR3 loop reads CASTRGARLSGNQPQHF. CDR3 DNA: TGTGCCAGCACTAGGGGGGCGAGATTGAGTGGCAATCAGCCCCAGCATTTT.

The CDR3 bases are TGCGCCAGCATGGGGGAGAGAGATACGCAGTATTTT. As protein: CASMGERDTQYF. The rearrangement joins TRBV5-1 to TRBJ2-3, with D perhaps TRBD1 or TRBD2 (5 bases each). This CDR3 contains 12 residues. V was cut by 6 bases and J by 5 bases, with 10 bases left in between. Germline CDR1 SGHRS, CDR2 YFSETQ.

This chain uses TRBV5-1 with TRBJ2-7, with D perhaps matching TRBD2 (7 bases). With 4 bases removed from V and 5 bases from J, the gap between germline ends came to 28 bases. CDR1 is SGHRS, CDR2 YFSETQ, per germline. This CDR3 spans 18 amino acids. CDR3 in amino acids: CASSPSPRGGSLTNEQYF. CDR3 nucleotides: TGCGCCAGCAGCCCCAGCCCTAGGGGGGGCAGCCTTACGAACGAGCAGTACTTC.

This clonotype showed up many times. The chain combines TRBV7-3 with TRBJ2-1, with D possibly TRBD1 on 6 matching bases. CDR1 and CDR2 (germline): SGHTA, FQGTGA. CDR3 length: 14 amino acids. V was cut by 2 bases and J by 3 bases, with 8 bases left in between. DNA of the CDR3: TGTGCCAGCAGCTTACAGGGGTTCTACAATGAGCAGTTCTTC. Translation gives CASSLQGFYNEQFF.

This clonotype was recorded at least ten times. The J gene is TRBJ2-3, the V gene TRBV20-1, with 11 bases identical to TRBD2. Germline values: CDR1 DFQATT, CDR2 SNEGSKA (reference sequence). The CDR3 runs 18 residues. V lost 3 bases, J lost 3 bases, and 14 bases stayed unmatched. The CDR3 DNA reads TGCAGTGCTAGCGATGTCACTAGCGGGAGAGGAGATACAGATACGCAGTATTTT. Translated, it gives CSASDVTSGRGDTDTQYF.